The rows below give T cell receptor beta chains drawn from one sample of a study of blood T cell repertoires in COVID-19. TCRdb's copy holds only in-frame clones and misses some; the assay was immunoSEQ multiplex PCR. This table has about 130,000 clones, less than 90% appearing once. Sequencing input: PBMCs or T cells enriched from blood (not recorded which). These receptor sequences come from a woman aged 50 to 65 who had recovered from COVID-19. The CDR3 runs from the conserved cysteine through the conserved F or W. D genes are given only for firm matches. Only some rows state a clone size, as once, few, many or a class for expanded clones.

v_gene	len	j_gene	abundance	d_gene	CDR3nt	CDR3aa
TRBV20-1	11	TRBJ2-7	.	.	TGCAGTGCCCCTAGGGGCTACGAGCAGTACTTC	CSAPRGYEQYF
TRBV7-2	13	TRBJ1-1	.	.	TGTGCCAGCAGCCCTCACAAGAACACTGAAGCTTTCTTT	CASSPHKNTEAFF
TRBV28	14	TRBJ1-5	.	.	TGTGCCAGCGGAGGCGCAGATAGCAATCAGCCCCAGCATTTT	CASGGADSNQPQHF
TRBV4-1	16	TRBJ1-6	.	.	TGCGCCAGCAGCCAAGAGAGGGCGCAGGCTAATTCACCCCTCCACTTT	CASSQERAQANSPLHF
TRBV4-1	15	TRBJ1-2	.	TRBD1	TGCGCCAGCAGCCAGGGAGGACAGGTCCCCTATGGCTACACCTTC	CASSQGGQVPYGYTF
TRBV2	16	TRBJ1-1	.	TRBD1	TGTGCCAGCAGTGGGTGGACAGGGGGAGGAAGTACTGAAGCTTTCTTT	CASSGWTGGGSTEAFF
TRBV6-5	14	TRBJ1-2	.	.	TGTGCCAGCAGTTCACAAGCGGGTTACTATGGCTACACCTTC	CASSSQAGYYGYTF
TRBV7-2	17	TRBJ1-2	.	.	TGTGCCAGCAGCTTAGTCACAGGACAGTTGGGGGACTATGGCTACACCTTC	CASSLVTGQLGDYGYTF
TRBV6-5	13	TRBJ2-7	.	.	TGTGCCAGCAGTAGTCCACAGGGTATCAAGCAGTACTTC	CASSSPQGIKQYF
TRBV9	15	TRBJ1-5	.	.	TGTGCCAGCAGCGAGGGGGGGGTGAGCAATCAGCCCCAGCATTTT	CASSEGGVSNQPQHF
TRBV5-1	15	TRBJ2-3	.	TRBD1	TGCGCCAGCAGGATGGAGGGACAGGGGGCAGATACGCAGTATTTT	CASRMEGQGADTQYF
TRBV19	15	TRBJ1-2	.	TRBD1	TGTGCCAGTAGTCGACCCACACAGGGGAACTATGGCTACACCTTC	CASSRPTQGNYGYTF
TRBV9	16	TRBJ2-5	.	TRBD2	TGTGCCAGCAGCGCCCCTCTGGGACCCGGGGGGGAGACCCAGTACTTC	CASSAPLGPGGETQYF
TRBV19	13	TRBJ2-1	once	.	TGTGCCAGTAGTATTCCAAACTACAATGAGCAGTTCTTC	CASSIPNYNEQFF
TRBV27	15	TRBJ2-7	.	TRBD2	TGTGCCAGCAGTTTAGGAGCGGGGGCCCTCTACGAGCAGTACTTC	CASSLGAGALYEQYF
TRBV11-2	13	TRBJ1-5	.	.	TGTGCCAGTACAGAAAATAGCAATCAGCCCCAGCATTTT	CASTENSNQPQHF
TRBV27	16	TRBJ1-2	.	TRBD1	TGTGCCAGCAGTTTCCAAAAGACAGGGGGGTCCTATGGCTACACCTTC	CASSFQKTGGSYGYTF
TRBV19	15	TRBJ1-4	.	TRBD1	TGTGCCAGTAGTGGATCCGGGACAGGAATGGAAAAACTGTTTTTT	CASSGSGTGMEKLFF
TRBV11-2	14	TRBJ2-3	.	TRBD1	TGTGCCAGCAGCTTAGAACAGGGGGCAGATACGCAGTATTTT	CASSLEQGADTQYF
TRBV11-3	15	TRBJ2-1	once	TRBD2	TGTGCCAGCAGCTTAGTTAGCGGGGGGTGGAATGAGCAGTTCTTC	CASSLVSGGWNEQFF
TRBV20-1	11	TRBJ1-1	.	.	TGCAGTGCTAGAATGAGCACTGAAGCTTTCTTT	CSARMSTEAFF
TRBV6-5	13	TRBJ2-3	.	.	TGTGCCAGCAGCCTTTCTAGCACAGATACGCAGTATTTT	CASSLSSTDTQYF
TRBV15	17	TRBJ2-1	.	.	TGTGCCACCAGCAGTCAGCTTGGGCGGGGCGCCTACAATGAGCAGTTCTTC	CATSSQLGRGAYNEQFF
TRBV5-1	13	TRBJ1-3	once	.	TGCGCCAGCAGCTCGGGGACAGGAAACACCATATATTTT	CASSSGTGNTIYF
TRBV11-2	16	TRBJ2-3	once	TRBD2	TGTGCCAGCAGCTTAGGGGCGGGGGGCACCGCAGATACGCAGTATTTT	CASSLGAGGTADTQYF
TRBV11-2	18	TRBJ2-1	once	TRBD2	TGTGCCAGCAGCTCCTTTACCATTAGCGGGGGAATATACAATGAGCAGTTCTTC	CASSSFTISGGIYNEQFF
TRBV7-9	14	TRBJ1-2	.	TRBD1	TGTGCCAGCAGCTGGGACAGGGGACCCCGTGGCTACACCTTC	CASSWDRGPRGYTF
TRBV9	16	TRBJ2-2	.	.	TGTGCCAGCAGCGTAGCGGCTCAGGGGACCACCGGGGAGCTGTTTTTT	CASSVAAQGTTGELFF
TRBV5-4	15	TRBJ2-7	many	TRBD1	TGTGCCAGCAGCCCAAACTGGGACAGCACCTACGAGCAGTACTTC	CASSPNWDSTYEQYF
TRBV3-1/TRBV3-2	14	TRBJ1-6	once	.	TGTGCCAGCAGCCTGGCGGCCTATAATTCACCCCTCCACTTT	CASSLAAYNSPLHF
TRBV7-8	16	TRBJ2-3	.	.	TGTGCCAGCAGCCCTCGGGGGGCAGGGGGCACAGATACGCAGTATTTT	CASSPRGAGGTDTQYF
TRBV3-1/TRBV3-2	16	TRBJ1-2	.	.	TGTGCCAGCAGCCAACACCACCGGACACAACCTTATGGCTACACCTTC	CASSQHHRTQPYGYTF
TRBV2	14	TRBJ1-4	.	TRBD1	TGTGCCAGCAGCGGGACAGGGGGTAATGAAAAACTGTTTTTT	CASSGTGGNEKLFF
TRBV2	13	TRBJ1-6	few	.	TGTGCCAGCAGGTCTGGAGGTGGCTCACCCCTCCACTTT	CASRSGGGSPLHF
TRBV4-3	19	TRBJ1-4	.	.	TGCGCCAGCAGCCAAGATCCCCGACAGGTTCTAGGCCCAAATGAAAAACTGTTTTTT	CASSQDPRQVLGPNEKLFF
TRBV11-2	13	TRBJ2-7	.	TRBD2	TGTGCCAGCAGCTTCGGGGGGGCAGGCGAGCAGTACTTC	CASSFGGAGEQYF
TRBV20-1	11	TRBJ2-7	.	.	TGCAGTGCTAGCTCTAGGGGCGAGCAGTACTTC	CSASSRGEQYF
TRBV5-1	16	TRBJ2-3	.	TRBD2	TGCGCCAGCAGCTTGGCCTGGACTAGCGGGGGAGATACGCAGTATTTT	CASSLAWTSGGDTQYF
TRBV9	17	TRBJ2-2	few	TRBD2	TGTGCCAGCAGCGTAGGTCCCCTAGCGGCCCACACCGGGGAGCTGTTTTTT	CASSVGPLAAHTGELFF
TRBV25-1	16	TRBJ1-4	.	.	TGTGCCAGCAGTGAATCGGGACTCTCTGCTAATGAAAAACTGTTTTTT	CASSESGLSANEKLFF